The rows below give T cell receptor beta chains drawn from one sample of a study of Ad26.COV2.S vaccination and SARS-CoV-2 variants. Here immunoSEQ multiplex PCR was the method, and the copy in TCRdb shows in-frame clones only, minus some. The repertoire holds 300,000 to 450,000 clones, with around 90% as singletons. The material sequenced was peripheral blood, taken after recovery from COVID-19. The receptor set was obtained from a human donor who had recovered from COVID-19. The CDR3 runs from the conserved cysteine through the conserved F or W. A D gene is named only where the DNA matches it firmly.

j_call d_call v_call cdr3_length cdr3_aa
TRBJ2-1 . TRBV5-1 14 CASSLVRANNEQFF
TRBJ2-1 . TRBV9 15 CASSVGRREHNEQFF
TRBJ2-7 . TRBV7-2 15 CASSSWGASSYEQYF
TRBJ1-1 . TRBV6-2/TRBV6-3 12 CASSRWDGEAFF
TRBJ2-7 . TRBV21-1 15 CASSKGDSGFYEQYF
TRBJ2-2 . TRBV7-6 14 CASSLARVDGELFF
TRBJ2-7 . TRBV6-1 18 CASSEKGTLMGATYEQYF
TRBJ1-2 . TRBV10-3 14 CAISGGGVGNGYTF
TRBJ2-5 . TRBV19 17 CASSRVRSGTWGETQYF
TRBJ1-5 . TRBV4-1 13 CASSDAARLPQHF
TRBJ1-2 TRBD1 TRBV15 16 CATSRELVGGDFGYTF
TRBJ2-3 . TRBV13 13 CASSLGGPDTQYF
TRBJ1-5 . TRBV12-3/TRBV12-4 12 CASSRGGPPQHF
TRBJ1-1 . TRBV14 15 CASSQSLGFNTEAFF
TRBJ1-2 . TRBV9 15 CASSVGESLYYGYTF
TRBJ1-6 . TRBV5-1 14 CASSLTDSGSPLHF
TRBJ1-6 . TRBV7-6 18 CASSPSGTALNLWSPLHF
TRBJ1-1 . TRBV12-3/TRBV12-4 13 CASTQGAITEAFF
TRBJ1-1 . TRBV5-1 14 CASSSGGMNTEAFF
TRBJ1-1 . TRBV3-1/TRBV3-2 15 CASSQDWQTNTEAFF